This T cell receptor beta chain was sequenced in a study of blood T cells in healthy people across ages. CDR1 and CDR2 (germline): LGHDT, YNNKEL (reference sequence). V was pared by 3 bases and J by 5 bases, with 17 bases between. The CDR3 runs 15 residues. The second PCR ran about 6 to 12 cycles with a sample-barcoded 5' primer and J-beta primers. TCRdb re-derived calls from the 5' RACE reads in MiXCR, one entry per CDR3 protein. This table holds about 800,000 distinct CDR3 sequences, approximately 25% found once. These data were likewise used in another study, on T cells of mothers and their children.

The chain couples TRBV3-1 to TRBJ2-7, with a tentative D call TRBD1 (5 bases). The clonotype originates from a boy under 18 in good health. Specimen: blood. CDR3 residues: CASSQGPGFADEQYF. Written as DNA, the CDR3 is TGTGCCAGCAGCCAGGGGCCTGGGTTCGCCGACGAGCAGTACTTC.